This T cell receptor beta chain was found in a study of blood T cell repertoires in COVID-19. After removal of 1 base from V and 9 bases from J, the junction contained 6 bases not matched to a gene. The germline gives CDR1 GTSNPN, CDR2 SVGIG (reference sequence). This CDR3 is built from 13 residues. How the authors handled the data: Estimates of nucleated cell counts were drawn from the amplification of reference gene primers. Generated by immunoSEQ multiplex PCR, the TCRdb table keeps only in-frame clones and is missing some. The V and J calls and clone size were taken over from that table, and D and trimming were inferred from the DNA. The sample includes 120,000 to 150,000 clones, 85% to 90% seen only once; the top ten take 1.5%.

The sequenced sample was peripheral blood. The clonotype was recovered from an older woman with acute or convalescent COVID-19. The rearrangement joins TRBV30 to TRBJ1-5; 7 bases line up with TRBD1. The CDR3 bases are TGTGCCTGGAGTGGGGAACAGGGGAGGCCCCAGCATTTT. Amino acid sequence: CAWSGEQGRPQHF.